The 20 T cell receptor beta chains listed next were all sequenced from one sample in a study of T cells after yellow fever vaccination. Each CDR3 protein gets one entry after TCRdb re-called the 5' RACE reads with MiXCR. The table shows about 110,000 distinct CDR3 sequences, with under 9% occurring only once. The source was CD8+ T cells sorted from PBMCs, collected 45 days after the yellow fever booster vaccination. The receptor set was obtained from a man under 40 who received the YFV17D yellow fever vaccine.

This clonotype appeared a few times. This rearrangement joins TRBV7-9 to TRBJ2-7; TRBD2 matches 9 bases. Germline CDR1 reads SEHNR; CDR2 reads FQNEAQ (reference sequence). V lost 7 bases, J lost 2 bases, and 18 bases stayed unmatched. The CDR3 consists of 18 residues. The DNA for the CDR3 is TGTGCCAGCATCTTGCTAAGGGGACCCGGGACTAGCCCCTACGAGCAGTACTTC. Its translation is CASILLRGPGTSPYEQYF.

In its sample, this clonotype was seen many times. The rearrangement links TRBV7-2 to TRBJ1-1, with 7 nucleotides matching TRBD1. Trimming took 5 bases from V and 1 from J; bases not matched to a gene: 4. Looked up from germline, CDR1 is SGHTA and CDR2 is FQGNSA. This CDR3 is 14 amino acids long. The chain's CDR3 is CASSRDSGNTEAFF. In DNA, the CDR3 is TGTGCCAGCAGCAGGGACAGCGGGAACACTGAAGCTTTCTTT.

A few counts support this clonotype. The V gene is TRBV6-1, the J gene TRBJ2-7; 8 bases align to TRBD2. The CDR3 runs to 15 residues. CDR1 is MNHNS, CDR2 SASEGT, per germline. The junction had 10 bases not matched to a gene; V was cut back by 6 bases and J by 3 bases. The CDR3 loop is CASSQPREGFYEQYF. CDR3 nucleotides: TGTGCCAGCAGCCAGCCCCGGGAGGGCTTCTACGAGCAGTACTTC.

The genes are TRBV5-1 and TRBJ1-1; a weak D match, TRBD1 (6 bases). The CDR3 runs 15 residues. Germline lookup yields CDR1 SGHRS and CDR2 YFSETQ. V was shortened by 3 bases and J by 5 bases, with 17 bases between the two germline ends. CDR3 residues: CASSSDEGGVTEAFF. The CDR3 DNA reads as TGCGCCAGCAGCTCAGACGAGGGGGGCGTGACTGAAGCTTTCTTT.

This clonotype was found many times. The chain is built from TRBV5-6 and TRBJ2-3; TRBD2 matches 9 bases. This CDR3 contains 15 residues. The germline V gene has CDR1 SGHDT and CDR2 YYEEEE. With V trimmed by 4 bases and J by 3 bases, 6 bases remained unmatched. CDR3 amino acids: CASSILAGGTDTQYF. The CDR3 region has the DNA TGTGCCAGCAGCATACTAGCGGGCGGGACAGATACGCAGTATTTT.

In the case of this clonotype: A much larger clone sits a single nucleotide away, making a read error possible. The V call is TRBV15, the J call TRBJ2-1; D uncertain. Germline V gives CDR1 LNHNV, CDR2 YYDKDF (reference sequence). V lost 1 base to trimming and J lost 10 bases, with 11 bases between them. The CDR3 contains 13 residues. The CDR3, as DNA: TGTGCCACCAGCAGAGTTTTAAGATCCGAGCAGTTCTTC. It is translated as CATSRVLRSEQFF.

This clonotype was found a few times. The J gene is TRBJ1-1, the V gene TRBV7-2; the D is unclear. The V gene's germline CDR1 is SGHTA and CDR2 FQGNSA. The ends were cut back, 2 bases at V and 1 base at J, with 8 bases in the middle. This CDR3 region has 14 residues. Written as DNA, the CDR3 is TGTGCCAGCAGCTTATACCAGGCGAACACTGAAGCTTTCTTT. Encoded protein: CASSLYQANTEAFF. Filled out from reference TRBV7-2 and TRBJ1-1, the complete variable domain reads GAGVSQSPSNKVTEKGKDVELRCDPISGHTALYWYRQSLGQGLEFLIYFQGNSAPDKSGLPSDRFSAERTGGSVSTLTIQRTQQEDSAVYLCASSLYQANTEAFFGQGTRLTVV.

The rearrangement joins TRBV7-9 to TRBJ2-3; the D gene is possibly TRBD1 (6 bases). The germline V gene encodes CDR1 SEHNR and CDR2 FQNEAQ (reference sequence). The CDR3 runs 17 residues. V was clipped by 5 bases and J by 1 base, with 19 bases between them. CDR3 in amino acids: CASSPTVGALGTDTQYF. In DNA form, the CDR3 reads TGTGCCAGCAGCCCCACGGTGGGGGCGCTGGGCACAGATACGCAGTATTTT. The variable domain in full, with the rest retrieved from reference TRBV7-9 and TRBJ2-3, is DTGVSQNPRHKITKRGQNVTFRCDPISEHNRLYWYRQTLGQGPEFLTYFQNEAQLEKSRLLSDRFSAERPKGSFSTLEIQRTEQGDSAMYLCASSPTVGALGTDTQYFGPGTRLTVL.

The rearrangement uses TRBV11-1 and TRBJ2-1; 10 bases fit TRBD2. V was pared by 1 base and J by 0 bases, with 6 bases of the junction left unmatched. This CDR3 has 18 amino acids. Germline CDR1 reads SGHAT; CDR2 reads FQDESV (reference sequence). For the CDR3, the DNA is TGTGCCAGCAGCTTAGGCCCTAGCGGGGGCAGCTCCTACAATGAGCAGTTCTTC. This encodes CASSLGPSGGSSYNEQFF.

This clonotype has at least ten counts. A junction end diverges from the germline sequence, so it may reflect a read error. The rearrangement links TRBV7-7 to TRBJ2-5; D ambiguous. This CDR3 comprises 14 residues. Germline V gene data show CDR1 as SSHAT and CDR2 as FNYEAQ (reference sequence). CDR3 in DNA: TGTGCTAGCAGCTTAACAGCTGGTCAAGAGACCCAGTACTTC. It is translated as CASSLTAGQETQYF.

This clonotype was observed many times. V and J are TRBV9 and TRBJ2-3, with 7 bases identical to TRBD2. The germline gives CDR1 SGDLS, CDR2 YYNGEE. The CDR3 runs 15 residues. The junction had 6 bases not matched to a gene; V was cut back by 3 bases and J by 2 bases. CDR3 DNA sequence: TGTGCCAGCAGCGAGGGTGCGGGAGTCACAGATACGCAGTATTTT. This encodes CASSEGAGVTDTQYF.

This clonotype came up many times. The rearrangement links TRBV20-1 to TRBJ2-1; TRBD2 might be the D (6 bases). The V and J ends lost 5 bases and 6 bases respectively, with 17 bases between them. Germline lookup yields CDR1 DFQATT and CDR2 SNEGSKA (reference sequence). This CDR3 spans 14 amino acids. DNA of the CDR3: TGCAGTGCTCCAGGGACTCCGGTAATCAATGAGCAGTTCTTC. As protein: CSAPGTPVINEQFF.

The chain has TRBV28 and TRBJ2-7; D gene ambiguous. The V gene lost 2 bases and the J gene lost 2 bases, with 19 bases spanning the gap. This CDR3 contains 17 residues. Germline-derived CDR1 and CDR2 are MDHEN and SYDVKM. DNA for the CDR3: TGTGCCAGCAGTTTAGTCTTCGACCCGTCCAACCCCTACGAGCAGTACTTC. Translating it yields CASSLVFDPSNPYEQYF.

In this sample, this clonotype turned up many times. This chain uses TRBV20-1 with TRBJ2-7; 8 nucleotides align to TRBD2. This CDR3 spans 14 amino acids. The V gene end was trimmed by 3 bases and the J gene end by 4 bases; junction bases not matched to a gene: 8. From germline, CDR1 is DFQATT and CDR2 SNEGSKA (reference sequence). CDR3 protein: CSASDGTRGYEQYF. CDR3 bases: TGCAGTGCTAGTGACGGGACTAGGGGATACGAGCAGTACTTC.

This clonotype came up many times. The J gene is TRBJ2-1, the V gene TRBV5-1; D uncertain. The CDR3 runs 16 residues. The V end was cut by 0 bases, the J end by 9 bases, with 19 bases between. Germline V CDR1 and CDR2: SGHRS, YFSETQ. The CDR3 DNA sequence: TGCGCCAGCAGCTTGGAGATAGGAATATCATATAGTGAGCAGTTCTTC. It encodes CASSLEIGISYSEQFF.

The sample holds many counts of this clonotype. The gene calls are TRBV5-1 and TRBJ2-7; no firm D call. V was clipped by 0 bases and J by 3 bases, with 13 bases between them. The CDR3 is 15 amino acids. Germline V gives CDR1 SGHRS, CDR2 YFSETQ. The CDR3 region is CASSLAPRIDYEQYF. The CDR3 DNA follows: TGCGCCAGCAGCTTGGCCCCCAGGATCGACTACGAGCAGTACTTC.

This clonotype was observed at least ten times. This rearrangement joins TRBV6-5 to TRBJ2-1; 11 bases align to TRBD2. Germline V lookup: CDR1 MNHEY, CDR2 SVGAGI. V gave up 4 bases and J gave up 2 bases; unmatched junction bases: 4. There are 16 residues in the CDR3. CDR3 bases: TGTGCCAGCAGTTCCTATAGCGGGAGGGCCTACAATGAGCAGTTCTTC. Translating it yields CASSSYSGRAYNEQFF.

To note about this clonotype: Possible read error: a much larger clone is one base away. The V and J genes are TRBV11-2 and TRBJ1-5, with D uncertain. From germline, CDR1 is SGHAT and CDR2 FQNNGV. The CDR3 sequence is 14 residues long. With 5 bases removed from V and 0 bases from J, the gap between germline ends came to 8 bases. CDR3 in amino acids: CASSQCSSNQPQHF. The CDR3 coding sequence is TGTGCCAGCAGCCAGTGTAGTAGCAATCAGCCCCAGCATTTT.

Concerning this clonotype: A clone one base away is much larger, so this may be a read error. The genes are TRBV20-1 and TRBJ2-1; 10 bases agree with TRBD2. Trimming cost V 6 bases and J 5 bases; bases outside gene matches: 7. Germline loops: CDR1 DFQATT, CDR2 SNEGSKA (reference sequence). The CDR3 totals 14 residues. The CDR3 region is CSARSSGSNNEQFF. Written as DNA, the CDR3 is TGCAGTGCGCGTTCTAGCGGGAGTAACAATGAGCAGTTCTTC.

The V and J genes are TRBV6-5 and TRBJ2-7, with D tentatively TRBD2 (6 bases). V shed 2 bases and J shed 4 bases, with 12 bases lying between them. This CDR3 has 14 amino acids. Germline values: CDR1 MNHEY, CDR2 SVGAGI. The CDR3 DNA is TGTGCCAGCAGTTACGGGACTCCCGGGTACGAGCAGTACTTC. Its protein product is CASSYGTPGYEQYF.